This T cell receptor beta chain originates from a study of OX40 agonist ivuxolimab in advanced cancers. In the study overall: Dose-escalation subjects each had hepatocellular carcinoma, melanoma, renal cell or head and neck cancer.

Findings and limits, study-wide: Nonresponders, in some cases, also had low normalized T-cell clonal expansion.

V lost 4 bases and J lost 6; bases outside the gene matches: 6. Germline CDR1 and CDR2: MNHEY and SVGAGI. CDR3 length equals 15 residues. Turning to this clone: The antigen is not known.

Method: immunoSEQ multiplex PCR; TCRdb's copy keeps in-frame clones and lacks some. The profile shows under 100,000 clones, roughly 85% of them singletons. The sequenced sample was CD4+ or CD8+ T cells sorted from blood, obtained in a trial of the OX40 agonist ivuxolimab. This sequence originates from an adult with an advanced solid tumor such as melanoma, head and neck, liver or kidney cancer. J is TRBJ2-1 and V is TRBV6-5; 10 nucleotides match TRBD2. For the CDR3, the DNA is TGTGCCAGCAGTTCCTTCGGGACTAGCGTCAATGAGCAGTTCTTC. Amino acid sequence: CASSSFGTSVNEQFF.